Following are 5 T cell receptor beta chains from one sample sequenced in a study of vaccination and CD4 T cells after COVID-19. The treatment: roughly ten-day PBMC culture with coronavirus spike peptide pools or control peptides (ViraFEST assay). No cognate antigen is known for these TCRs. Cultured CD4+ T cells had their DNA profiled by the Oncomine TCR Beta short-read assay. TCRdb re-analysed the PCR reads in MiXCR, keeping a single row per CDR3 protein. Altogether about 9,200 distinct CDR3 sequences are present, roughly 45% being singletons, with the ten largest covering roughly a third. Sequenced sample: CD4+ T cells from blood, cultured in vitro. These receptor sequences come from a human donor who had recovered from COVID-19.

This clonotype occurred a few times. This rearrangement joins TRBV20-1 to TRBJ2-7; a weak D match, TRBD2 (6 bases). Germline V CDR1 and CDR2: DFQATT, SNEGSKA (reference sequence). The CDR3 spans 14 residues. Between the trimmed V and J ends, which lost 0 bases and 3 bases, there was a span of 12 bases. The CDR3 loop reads CSARDLGGGYEQYF. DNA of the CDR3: TGCAGTGCTAGAGATCTGGGAGGTGGCTACGAGCAGTACTTC.

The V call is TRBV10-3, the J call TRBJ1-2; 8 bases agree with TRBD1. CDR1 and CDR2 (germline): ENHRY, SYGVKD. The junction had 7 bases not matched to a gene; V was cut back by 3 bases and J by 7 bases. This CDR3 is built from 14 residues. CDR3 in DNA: TGTGCCATCAGTGAAATCCAGGGGGCGGGTGGCTACACCTTC. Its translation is CAISEIQGAGGYTF.

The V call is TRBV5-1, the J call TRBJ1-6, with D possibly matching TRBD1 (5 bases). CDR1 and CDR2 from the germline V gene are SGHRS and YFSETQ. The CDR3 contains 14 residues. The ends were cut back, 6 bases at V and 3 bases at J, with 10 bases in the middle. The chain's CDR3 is CASNEQGYNSPLHF. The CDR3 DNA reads TGCGCCAGCAACGAGCAGGGCTATAATTCACCCCTCCACTTT.

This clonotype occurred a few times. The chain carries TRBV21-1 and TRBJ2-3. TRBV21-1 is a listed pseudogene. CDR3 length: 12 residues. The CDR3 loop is CASSKDRDTQYF. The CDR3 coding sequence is TGTGCCAGCAGCAAAGATAGAGATACGCAGTATTTT.

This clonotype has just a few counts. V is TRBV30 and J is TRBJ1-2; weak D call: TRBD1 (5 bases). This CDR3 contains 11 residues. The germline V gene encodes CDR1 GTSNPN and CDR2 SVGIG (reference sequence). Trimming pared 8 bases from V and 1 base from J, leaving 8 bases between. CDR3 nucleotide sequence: TGTGCCGGGGGTCGTAACTATGGCTACACCTTC. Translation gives CAGGRNYGYTF.